Given below is one TCR beta chain in context. Its matching antigen is unknown. These data belong to a study of tumor-infiltrating lymphocytes in localized non-small cell lung cancer. The overall study: The cohort mixed smokers and never-smokers, several histologies, and some post-neoadjuvant-chemotherapy samples. Each patient gave resected tumor and non-adjacent uninvolved lung tissue. Findings of the study overall: T-cell fraction did not differ between immunotypes IM1 and IM2. Only some patients had TCR sequencing, depending on available tissue.

Sequencing used immunoSEQ multiplex PCR; TCRdb keeps in-frame clones, though not all of them. The sample consists of over 7,500 clones, approximately 82% of them appearing once. This CDR3 region has 12 residues. Germline V lookup: CDR1 SNHLY, CDR2 FYNNEI. V lost 4 bases to trimming and J lost 15 bases; unmatched junction nucleotides: 6. The receptor comes from a human donor with non-small cell lung cancer. The chain recombines TRBV2 with TRBJ2-3, with 11 positions matching TRBD2. The sample was uninvolved lung tissue not adjacent to the tumor. The chain's CDR3 is CASSVLAGGFYF. As DNA, the CDR3 is TGTGCCAGCAGTGTTCTAGCGGGAGGCTTCTATTTT. The full variable domain, rest sourced from reference TRBV2 and TRBJ2-3, is EPEVTQTPSHQVTQMGQEVILRCVPISNHLYFYWYRQILGQKVEFLVSFYNNEISEKSEIFDDQFSVERPDGSNFTLKIRSTKLEDSAMYFCASSVLAGGFYFGPGTRLTVL.